The entry below describes one T cell receptor (beta chain). What antigen it recognizes has not been identified. No base-level quality is on record; no much larger clone is a single base apart. The data stem from a study of immune cell composition in non-small cell lung cancer (dated by TCRdb to 2017 to 2019). Context from the whole study: To assign histologic subtype, which was mostly lung adenocarcinoma or squamous cell carcinoma, H&E was combined with p63, CK5, Napsin A and TTF-1 immunohistochemistry. Adaptive Biotechnologies TCR-beta sequencing was carried out on approximately 34 paired NSCLC tumour and non-adjacent lung specimens, as well as on approximately 26 tumour-only specimens. In supplementary cohort #1, which comprised around 10 lung adenocarcinoma cases, paired tumour/lung TCR-beta sequencing was performed and TIL populations were generated so that tumour reactivity could be assessed. Several tumour specimens with TCR-beta data were rare histological subtypes and were excluded from the subtype comparisons. General findings and caveats noted by the study authors: In 10 adenocarcinoma cases, maximal tumour-associated clone frequency correlated strongly with TIL tumour reactivity, whereas overall clonality did not. Nearly half of NSCLC cases had tumour-associated clones >0.5%, with 75% to 80% of squamous carcinomas showing such clones compared with less than 35% of adenocarcinomas. The reactivity cohort contained only roughly 11 cases, and the tumour-reactive clones were not shown to have sequences in common with the dominant in vivo tumour-associated clones. No significant correlation was found between tumour TCR-beta clonality and smoking pack-years.

Normal lung samples came from the same patient and were non-adjacent lung tissue collected as far from the tumour as possible, with a minimum distance of 3 cm. Genomic DNA was extracted with the QIAamp DNA kit from frozen aliquots of unsorted single-cell suspensions. Tissues arrived within 2 hours of resection and were immediately processed into single-cell suspensions. Tissue was mechanically dissociated and enzymatically digested with DNase I, collagenase I and hyaluronidase for approximately 31 minutes at 37 °C, then filtered and RBC-lysed. CDR1 and CDR2 are drawn from the germline V gene (reference sequence): SGHKS, YYEKEE. V drops 1 base and J drops 0 bases, leaving 10 bases in between. CDR3 length: 16 amino acids, cysteine to phenylalanine. The retained sequence is limited to the CDR3, 48 bases, with the frame set at the first base. A two-step multiplex PCR was used to amplify TCR-beta CDR3 regions from genomic DNA, and Illumina-compatible adaptors were added in the second step. As a commercial immunoSEQ service, TCR-beta immunosequencing was carried out on an Illumina platform. Per the source publication's procedure: Repertoires were described by productive clonality and by Top 10 Clones, which is the percentage of T-cell templates coming from the ten most frequent sequences. Values for productive clonality spanned 0 to 1, where a value of 1 indicated a monoclonal population. Using log10 scatter plots, tumour-associated clones were identified as sequences that made up at least 0.1% of tumour T-cell templates yet were absent from the matched non-adjacent lung. Two-group comparisons used Student's t-tests, stages used ANOVA, and relationships used linear regression, analysed in GraphPad Prism7 and R. In its TCRdb copy, this immuneACCESS table keeps in-frame sequences only and misses some clones. Where compared with another copy, unresolved V genes explain less than half of these, and the others have no known cause. V and J calls and clone size are those listed in that table; D and trimming were worked out from the DNA. The sample yields 4,000 to 5,000 clones; about 72% were counted once. About 9% of the sample comes from the top ten.

Material: non-adjacent lung tissue. This TCR derives from a human donor with non-small cell lung cancer. The chain links TRBV5-5 with TRBJ2-2; a weak D assignment points to TRBD1 (5 bases agree). The nucleotide sequence is given as TGTGCCAGCAGCTTGTCAGGACAAACGAACACCGGGGAGCTGTTTTTT. It codes for CASSLSGQTNTGELFF.